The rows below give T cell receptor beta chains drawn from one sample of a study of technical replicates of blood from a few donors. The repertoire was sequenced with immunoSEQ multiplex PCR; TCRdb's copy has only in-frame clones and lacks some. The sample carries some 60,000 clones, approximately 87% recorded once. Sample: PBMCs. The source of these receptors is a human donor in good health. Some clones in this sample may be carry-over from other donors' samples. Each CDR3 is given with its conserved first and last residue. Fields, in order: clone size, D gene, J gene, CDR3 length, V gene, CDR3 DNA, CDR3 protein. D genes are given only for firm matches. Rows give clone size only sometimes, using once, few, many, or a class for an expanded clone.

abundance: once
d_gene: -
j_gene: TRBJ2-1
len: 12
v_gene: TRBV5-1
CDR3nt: TGCGCCAGCAGTGAGAGGCCCAATGAGCAGTTCTTC
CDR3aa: CASSERPNEQFF

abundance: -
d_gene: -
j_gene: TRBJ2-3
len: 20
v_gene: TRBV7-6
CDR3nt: TGTGCCAGCAGCTTAGTTAAGGACTATAATTTTACGGCGACCACAGATACGCAGTATTTT
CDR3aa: CASSLVKDYNFTATTDTQYF

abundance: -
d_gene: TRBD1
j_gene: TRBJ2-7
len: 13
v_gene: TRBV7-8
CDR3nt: TGTGCCAGCAGCCTAGGGACAGCCTACGAGCAGTACTTC
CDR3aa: CASSLGTAYEQYF

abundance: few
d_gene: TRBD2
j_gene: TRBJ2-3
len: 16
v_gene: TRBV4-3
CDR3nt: TGCGCCAGCAGCCGGGGGACTAGCGGGAGTGCAGATACGCAGTATTTT
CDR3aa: CASSRGTSGSADTQYF

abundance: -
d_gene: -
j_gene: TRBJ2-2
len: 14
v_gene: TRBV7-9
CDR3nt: TGTGCCAGCAGCTCGACAGTTTACACCGGGGAGCTGTTTTTT
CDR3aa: CASSSTVYTGELFF

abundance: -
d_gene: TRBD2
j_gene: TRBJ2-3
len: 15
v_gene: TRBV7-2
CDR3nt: TGTGCCAGCAGCCGAGCGGGAGGGGGCACTTATACGCAGTATTTT
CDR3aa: CASSRAGGGTYTQYF

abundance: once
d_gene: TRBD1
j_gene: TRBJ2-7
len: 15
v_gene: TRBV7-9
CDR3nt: TGTGCCAGCAGCTTCAGGACAGGCCTTACCTACGAGCAGTACTTC
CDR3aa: CASSFRTGLTYEQYF

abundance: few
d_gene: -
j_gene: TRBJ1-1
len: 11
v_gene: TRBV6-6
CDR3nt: TGTGCCAGCAGCCAGTACGGGATGGCTTTCTTT
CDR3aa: CASSQYGMAFF

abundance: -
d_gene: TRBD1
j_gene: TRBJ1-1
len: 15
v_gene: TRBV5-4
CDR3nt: TGTGCCAGCAGCAACCGGGACAGGGGCTACACTGAAGCTTTCTTT
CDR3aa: CASSNRDRGYTEAFF

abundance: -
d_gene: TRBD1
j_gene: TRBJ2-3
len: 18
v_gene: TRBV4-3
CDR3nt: TGCGCCAGCAGCCCTAAACCGACAGGGGCACTTAACACAGATACGCAGTATTTT
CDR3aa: CASSPKPTGALNTDTQYF

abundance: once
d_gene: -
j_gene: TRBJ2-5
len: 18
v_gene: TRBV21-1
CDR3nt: TGTGCCAGCAGTCGAACAAGACAGGGGACCCCCGACGGAGAGACCCAGTACTTC
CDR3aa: CASSRTRQGTPDGETQYF

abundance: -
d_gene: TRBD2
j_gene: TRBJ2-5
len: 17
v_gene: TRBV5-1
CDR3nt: TGCGCCAGCAGCTTGTTGGCTAGCGGGGGGATCGGGGAGACCCAGTACTTC
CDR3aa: CASSLLASGGIGETQYF

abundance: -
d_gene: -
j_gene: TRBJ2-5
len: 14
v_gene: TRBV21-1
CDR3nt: TGTGCCAGCAGCAAAGCGCCCAGGACTCGGACCCAGTACTTC
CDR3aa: CASSKAPRTRTQYF

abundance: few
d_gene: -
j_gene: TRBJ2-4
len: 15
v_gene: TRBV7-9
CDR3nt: TGTGCCAGCAGCTTAGAGCGTCTAGCCAAAAACATTCAGTACTTC
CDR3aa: CASSLERLAKNIQYF

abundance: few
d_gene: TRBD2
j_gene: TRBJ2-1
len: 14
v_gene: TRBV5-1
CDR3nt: TGCGCCAGCAGCGGAGCGGGAGGTTACAATGAGCAGTTCTTC
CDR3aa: CASSGAGGYNEQFF

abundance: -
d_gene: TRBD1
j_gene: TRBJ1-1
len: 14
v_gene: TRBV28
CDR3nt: TGTGCCAGCAGTTTAGGGGACAGGAACACTGAAGCTTTCTTT
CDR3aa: CASSLGDRNTEAFF

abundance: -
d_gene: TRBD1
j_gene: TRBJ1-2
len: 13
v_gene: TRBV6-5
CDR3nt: TGTGCCAGTCGACAGGGGGCTGGGTATGGCTACACCTTC
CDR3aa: CASRQGAGYGYTF

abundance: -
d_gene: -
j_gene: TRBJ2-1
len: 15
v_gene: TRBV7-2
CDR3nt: TGTGCCAGCAGCGCCGTACGGGCGCTGCGGGGTGAGCAGTTCTTC
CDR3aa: CASSAVRALRGEQFF

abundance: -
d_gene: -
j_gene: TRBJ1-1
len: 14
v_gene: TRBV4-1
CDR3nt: TGCGCCAGCAGCCCAACGTTGGGGGGCACTGAAGCTTTCTTT
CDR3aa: CASSPTLGGTEAFF

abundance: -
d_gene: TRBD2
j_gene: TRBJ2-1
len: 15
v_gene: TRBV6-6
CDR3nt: TGTGCCAGCAGCCGGACTAGCGGATCTTACAATGAGCAGTTCTTC
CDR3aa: CASSRTSGSYNEQFF

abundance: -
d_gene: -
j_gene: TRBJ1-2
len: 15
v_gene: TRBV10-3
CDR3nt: TGTGCCATCAGTCTGGGACAAGGACCCTTCTATGGCTACACCTTC
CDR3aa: CAISLGQGPFYGYTF

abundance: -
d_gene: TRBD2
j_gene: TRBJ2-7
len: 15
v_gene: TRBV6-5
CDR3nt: TGTGCCAGCAGTTACGGAGCGGGGGGCCCCTACGAGCAGTACTTC
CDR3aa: CASSYGAGGPYEQYF

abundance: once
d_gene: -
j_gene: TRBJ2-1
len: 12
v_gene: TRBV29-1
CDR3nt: TGCAGCGTGCGGACTACCCCCGGCGAGCAGTTCTTC
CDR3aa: CSVRTTPGEQFF

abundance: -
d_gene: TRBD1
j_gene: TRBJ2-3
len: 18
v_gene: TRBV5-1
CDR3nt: TGCGCCAGCAGCTTGCTTATACCCGGGACAGGGGATTCAGATACGCAGTATTTT
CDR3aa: CASSLLIPGTGDSDTQYF

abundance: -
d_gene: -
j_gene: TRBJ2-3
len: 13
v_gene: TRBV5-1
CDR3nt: TGCGCCAGCAGCGTAGCTAGCACAGATACGCAGTATTTT
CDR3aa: CASSVASTDTQYF

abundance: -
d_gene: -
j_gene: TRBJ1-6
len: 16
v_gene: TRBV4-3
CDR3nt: TGCGCCAGCAGCTTTAGCCGACAGCTCTATAATTCACCCCTCCACTTT
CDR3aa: CASSFSRQLYNSPLHF

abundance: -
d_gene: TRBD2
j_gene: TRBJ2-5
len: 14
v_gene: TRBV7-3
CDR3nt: TGTGCCAGCAGCCCCTGGGGGGGGGAGGGGACCCAGTACTTC
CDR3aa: CASSPWGGEGTQYF

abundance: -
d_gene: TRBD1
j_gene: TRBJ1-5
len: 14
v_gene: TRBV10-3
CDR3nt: TGTGCCATCAGTGAACAGGGGCCCAATCAGCCCCAGCATTTT
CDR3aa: CAISEQGPNQPQHF

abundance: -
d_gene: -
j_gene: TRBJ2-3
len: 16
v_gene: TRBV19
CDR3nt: TGTGCCAGTAGCCAACTAGAGACTACTAGCACAGATACGCAGTATTTT
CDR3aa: CASSQLETTSTDTQYF

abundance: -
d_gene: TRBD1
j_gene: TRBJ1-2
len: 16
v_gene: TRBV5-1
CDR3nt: TGCGCCAGCTTCCACCAACCGGATGGGACAGCCTATGGCTACACCTTC
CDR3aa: CASFHQPDGTAYGYTF

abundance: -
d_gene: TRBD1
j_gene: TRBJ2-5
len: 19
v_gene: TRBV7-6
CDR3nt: TGTGCCAGCAGCTTGAGGCCCGGGCAGGGGGACAGATTCGAAGAGACCCAGTACTTC
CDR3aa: CASSLRPGQGDRFEETQYF

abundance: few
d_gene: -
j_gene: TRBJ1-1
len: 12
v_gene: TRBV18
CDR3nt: TGTGCCAGCTCAAGACAGAACACTGAAGCTTTCTTT
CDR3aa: CASSRQNTEAFF

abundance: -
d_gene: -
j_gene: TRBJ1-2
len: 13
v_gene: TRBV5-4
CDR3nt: TGTGCCAGCAGCTTGACAGATAACTATGGCTACACCTTC
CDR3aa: CASSLTDNYGYTF

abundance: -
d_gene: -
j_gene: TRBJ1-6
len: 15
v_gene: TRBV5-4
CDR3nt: TGTGCCAGCACCTCCCTCGGTATCTATAATTCACCCCTCCACTTT
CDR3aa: CASTSLGIYNSPLHF

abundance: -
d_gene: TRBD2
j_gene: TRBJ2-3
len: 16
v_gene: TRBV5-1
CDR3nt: TGCGCCAGCAGCTTGCTAGCGGGAGGGTCCACAGATACGCAGTATTTT
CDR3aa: CASSLLAGGSTDTQYF

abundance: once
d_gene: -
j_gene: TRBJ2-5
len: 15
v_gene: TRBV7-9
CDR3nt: TGTGCCAGCAGCTTAATGCAGGGTGGAGGGGAGACCCAGTACTTC
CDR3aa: CASSLMQGGGETQYF

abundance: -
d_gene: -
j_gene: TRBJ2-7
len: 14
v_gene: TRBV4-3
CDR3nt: TGCGCCAGCAGCCTCTCCAACACAGGGTTCGAGCAGTACTTC
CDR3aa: CASSLSNTGFEQYF

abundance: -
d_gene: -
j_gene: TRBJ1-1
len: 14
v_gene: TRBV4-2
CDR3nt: TGTGCCAGCAGCCAAGAGAAGAGGAGCACTGAAGCTTTCTTT
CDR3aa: CASSQEKRSTEAFF

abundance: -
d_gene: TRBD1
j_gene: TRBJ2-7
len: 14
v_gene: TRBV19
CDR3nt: TGTGCCAGTAGTAGACCGGGACAGTCCTACGAGCAGTACTTC
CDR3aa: CASSRPGQSYEQYF

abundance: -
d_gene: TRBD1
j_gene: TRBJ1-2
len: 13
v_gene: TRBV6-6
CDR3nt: TGTGCCAGCAGCGACAGGGTATACTATGGCTACACCTTC
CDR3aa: CASSDRVYYGYTF

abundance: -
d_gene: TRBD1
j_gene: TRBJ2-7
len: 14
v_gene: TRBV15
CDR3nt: TGTGCCACCAGCAGAGGAGACAGGGGTCACGAGCAGTACTTC
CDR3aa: CATSRGDRGHEQYF

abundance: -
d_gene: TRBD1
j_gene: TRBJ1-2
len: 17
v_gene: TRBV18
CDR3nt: TGTGCCAGCTCACCGGCGGCAGGGGGAAATCGGGACTATGGCTACACCTTC
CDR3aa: CASSPAAGGNRDYGYTF

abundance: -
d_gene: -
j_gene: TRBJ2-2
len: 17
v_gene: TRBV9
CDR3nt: TGTGCCAGCAGCGCCGAGGTGTTAGGGGCCAACACCGGGGAGCTGTTTTTT
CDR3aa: CASSAEVLGANTGELFF